The sequence of this TCR beta chain was determined in a study of shared clonotypes between healthy human individuals. Study-level background: The cohort comprised a couple of women and a few men. Their ages spanned 18 to 49 years.

This clone was seen more than once but under ten times. Only in-frame clones appear in the TCRdb table, and some are missing; sequencing was by immunoSEQ multiplex PCR. The table has about a million clones, 70% to 85% seen once. The CDR3 runs to 17 residues. V was shortened by 2 bases and J by 4 bases, with 20 bases between the two germline ends. Germline loops: CDR1 MNHNS, CDR2 SASEGT. The sequenced material came from memory CD4+ T cells sorted from blood. As for subset: CD45RA-negative fraction. The clonotype comes from a man between 18 and 35 years old in good health. The chain is built from TRBV6-1 and TRBJ1-1, with unresolved D. CDR3 sequence: CASSEFPGNSFPTEAFF. In DNA, the CDR3 is TGTGCCAGCAGTGAATTCCCAGGTAACTCATTCCCCACTGAAGCTTTCTTT.